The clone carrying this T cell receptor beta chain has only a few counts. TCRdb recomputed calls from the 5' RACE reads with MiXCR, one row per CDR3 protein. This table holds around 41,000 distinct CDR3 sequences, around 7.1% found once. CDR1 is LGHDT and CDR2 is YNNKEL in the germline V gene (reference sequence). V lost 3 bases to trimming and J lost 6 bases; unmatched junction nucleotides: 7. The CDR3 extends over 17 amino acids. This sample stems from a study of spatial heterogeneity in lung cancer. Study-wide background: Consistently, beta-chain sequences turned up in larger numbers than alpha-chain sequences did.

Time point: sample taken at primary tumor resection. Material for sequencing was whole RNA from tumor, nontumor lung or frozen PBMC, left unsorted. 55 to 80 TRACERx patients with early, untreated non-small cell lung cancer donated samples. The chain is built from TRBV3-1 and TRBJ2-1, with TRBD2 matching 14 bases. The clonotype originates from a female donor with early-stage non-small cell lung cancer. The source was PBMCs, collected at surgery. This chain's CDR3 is CASSQRLAGGFGNEQFF. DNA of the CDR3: TGTGCCAGCAGCCAGCGACTAGCGGGGGGGTTTGGCAATGAGCAGTTCTTC.